This T cell receptor beta chain was obtained from a study of CD8+CD57+ T cells in acquired aplastic anemia. Study information: When averaged, DNA from sorted CD4+ and CD8+ cells came to about 2.9 ug.

This clonotype has a count of ten or more. Its antigen remains unknown. Sequencing was done on patients that had shown CD8+CD57+ cell expansion by flow cytometry. TCR beta VDJ and CDR3 were profiled, and genomic DNA was the template. MiXCR, applied by TCRdb to the reads, yields one record per CDR3 protein. The data contain about 200,000 distinct CDR3 sequences, 65% of them seen just once; the ten biggest clones take up roughly three fifths. General study points: Patients and healthy controls showed no significant CD8+ Simpson's diversity difference.

The CDR3 has 13 residues. V was trimmed by 9 bases and J by 8 bases, leaving 16 bases between them. Germline V gives CDR1 KGHDR, CDR2 SFDVKD. This chain links TRBV24-1 with TRBJ2-4; TRBD1 might be the D (5 bases). The sample taken for sequencing was sorted CD4+, CD8+, or CD8+CD57+ T cells (not recorded which) from PBMCs. This TCR was sampled from a human donor with aplastic anemia. The CDR3 loop reads CATGGREADIQYF. The CDR3 bases are TGTGCCACCGGCGGCAGGGAAGCTGACATTCAGTACTTC.